The present T cell receptor beta chain was sequenced within a study of shared clonotypes between healthy human individuals. Germline V gene lookup returns CDR1 SGHRS and CDR2 YFSETQ. This CDR3 has 15 amino acids. Trimming at V came to 2 bases and at J to 4 bases, leaving 5 bases not matched to a gene. Study results and caveats: Sharing across a handful of donors was seen in approximately 5.2% of naive CD4 clonotypes. Relative to memory subsets, naive subsets generally showed larger estimated richness.

A word on this clone: Antigen: not known.

Original data processing: Quality scores were absent from the junction-only immunoSEQ sequences, so filtering differed. Using immunoSEQ multiplex PCR, the repertoire was profiled, and TCRdb retains in-frame clones only, with some absent. V, J and clone size are those of that table, while D and trimming were read from the DNA. The sample has about 2.4 million clones, about 92% seen once. Sequencing used naive CD4+ T cells sorted from blood. The sample's subset: CD45RA+ positively selected. This receptor was identified in a man younger than 35 in good health. The chain carries TRBV5-1 and TRBJ2-7; 11 positions match TRBD1. Here the CDR3 reads CASSFGTGGGYEQYF. In nucleotides, the CDR3 is TGCGCCAGCAGCTTCGGGACAGGGGGAGGATACGAGCAGTACTTC. Full variable domain (rest looked up from reference TRBV5-1 and TRBJ2-7): KAGVTQTPRYLIKTRGQQVTLSCSPISGHRSVSWYQQTPGQGLQFLFEYFSETQRNKGNFPGRFSGRQFSNSRSEMNVSTLELGDSALYLCASSFGTGGGYEQYFGPGTRLTVT.